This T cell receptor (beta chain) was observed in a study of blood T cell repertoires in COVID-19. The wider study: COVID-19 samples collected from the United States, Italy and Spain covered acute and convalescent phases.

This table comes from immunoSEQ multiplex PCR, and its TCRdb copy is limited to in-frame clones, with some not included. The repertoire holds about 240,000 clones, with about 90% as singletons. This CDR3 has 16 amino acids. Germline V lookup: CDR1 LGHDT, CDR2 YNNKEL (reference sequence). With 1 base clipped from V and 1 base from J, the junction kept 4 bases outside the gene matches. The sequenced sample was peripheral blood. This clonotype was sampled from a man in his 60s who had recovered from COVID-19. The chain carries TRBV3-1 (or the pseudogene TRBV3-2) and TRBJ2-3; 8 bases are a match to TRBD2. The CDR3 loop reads CASSQGRGAGTDTQYF. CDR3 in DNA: TGTGCCAGCAGCCAAGGGCGGGGGGCCGGCACAGATACGCAGTATTTT.